Listed below are T cell receptor beta chains from one sample, sequenced in a study of identical twins. Each CDR3 protein is one row after TCRdb ran MiXCR on the 5' RACE reads. The table has 1,800,000 or so distinct CDR3 sequences, roughly 35% seen once. The sequenced material came from cord blood. Receptors originate from a newborn girl in good health. CDR3s include the opening cysteine and the closing phenylalanine or tryptophan. Fields, in order: D gene, clone size, CDR3 length, J gene, V gene, CDR3 protein, CDR3 DNA. A D gene is named only where the DNA matches it firmly. Not all rows give a size; the values are once, few, many and, for expanded clones, a class.

NA	many	13	TRBJ1-2	TRBV10-3	CAISEGTPYGYTF	TGTGCCATCAGTGAAGGGACACCCTATGGCTACACCTTC
TRBD1	NA	15	TRBJ1-2	TRBV7-2	CASSTRTGHNYGYTF	TGTGCCAGCAGCACCCGGACAGGGCACAACTATGGCTACACCTTC
NA	NA	15	TRBJ2-3	TRBV20-1	CSARDPGAGTDTQYF	TGCAGTGCTAGAGACCCGGGGGCAGGCACAGATACGCAGTATTTT
TRBD2	few	13	TRBJ2-3	TRBV20-1	CSTGLAGSDTQYF	TGCAGTACGGGACTAGCGGGCTCAGATACGCAGTATTTT
TRBD1	few	13	TRBJ1-2	TRBV12-3/TRBV12-4	CASANRGNYGYTF	TGTGCCAGCGCAAACAGGGGTAACTATGGCTACACCTTC
NA	few	9	TRBJ1-1	TRBV20-1	CSARGEAFF	TGCAGTGCTAGAGGGGAAGCTTTCTTT
NA	NA	13	TRBJ2-1	TRBV9	CASSVDNYNEQFF	TGTGCCAGCAGCGTAGACAACTACAATGAGCAGTTCTTC
NA	many	18	TRBJ2-7	TRBV10-3	CAISSGVGYYPLLREQYF	TGTGCCATCAGTTCCGGGGTCGGATATTACCCTCTACTTCGGGAGCAGTACTTC
TRBD2	few	15	TRBJ2-1	TRBV2	CASRREPSSYNEQFF	TGTGCCAGCAGGCGGGAGCCGAGCTCCTACAATGAGCAGTTCTTC
NA	few	13	TRBJ2-7	TRBV12-3/TRBV12-4	CASSLLVDYEQYF	TGTGCCAGCAGTTTACTTGTCGACTACGAGCAGTACTTC
TRBD1	NA	16	TRBJ1-1	TRBV19	CASSSTGVGRPTEAFF	TGTGCCAGTAGTTCGACAGGGGTGGGCAGGCCCACTGAAGCTTTCTTT
NA	NA	13	TRBJ1-1	TRBV20-1	CSARGAPNTEAFF	TGCAGTGCTCGGGGTGCCCCCAACACTGAAGCTTTCTTT
NA	NA	13	TRBJ1-1	TRBV12-3/TRBV12-4	CASSLGALGQAFF	TGTGCCAGCAGCCTAGGGGCCCTTGGGCAAGCTTTCTTT
NA	NA	13	TRBJ1-6	TRBV20-1	CSALWTANSPLHF	TGCAGTGCCCTTTGGACGGCGAATTCACCCCTCCACTTT
TRBD1	few	13	TRBJ2-5	TRBV27	CASDGRGQETQYF	TGTGCCAGCGATGGCAGGGGGCAAGAGACCCAGTACTTC
NA	few	13	TRBJ1-1	TRBV20-1	CSASRADFSSAFF	TGCAGTGCTAGTCGGGCGGATTTTTCTAGCGCTTTCTTT
TRBD1	NA	15	TRBJ2-7	TRBV6-5	CASSPTGGFLYEQYF	TGTGCCAGCAGTCCTACAGGGGGCTTCTTGTACGAGCAGTACTTC
TRBD2	NA	17	TRBJ2-3	TRBV27	CASSFLRTSGKTDTQYF	TGTGCCAGCAGTTTCCTTAGGACTAGCGGGAAGACAGATACGCAGTATTTT
NA	few	14	TRBJ2-4	TRBV4-1	CASSQGSNKNIQYF	TGCGCCAGCAGCCAAGGAAGCAACAAAAACATTCAGTACTTC
NA	many	12	TRBJ2-7	TRBV11-2	CASSWGQYEQYF	TGTGCCAGCAGCTGGGGACAATACGAGCAGTACTTC
NA	once	13	TRBJ2-5	TRBV9	CASSVGSVNEQYF	TGTGCCAGCAGCGTAGGATCAGTGAATGAGCAGTACTTC
NA	NA	16	TRBJ1-2	TRBV7-9	CASSATGPVINYGYTF	TGTGCCAGCAGCGCGACAGGACCAGTAATTAACTATGGCTACACCTTC
TRBD1	few	14	TRBJ1-3	TRBV20-1	CSARQGGGGNTIYF	TGCAGTGCTAGACAGGGGGGTGGAGGAAACACCATATATTTT
TRBD1	NA	16	TRBJ2-5	TRBV12-3/TRBV12-4	CASSPGTGLFQETQYF	TGTGCCAGCAGTCCCGGGACAGGGCTTTTTCAAGAGACCCAGTACTTC
TRBD2	few	16	TRBJ2-3	TRBV20-1	CSARAPRTRPTDTQYF	TGCAGTGCTAGAGCCCCGAGGACTAGGCCCACAGATACGCAGTATTTT
TRBD1	NA	14	TRBJ2-7	TRBV4-1	CASSQETGVYEQYF	TGCGCCAGCAGCCAAGAAACAGGGGTCTACGAGCAGTACTTC
TRBD1	few	15	TRBJ1-2	TRBV28	CASSLRDRGAYGYTF	TGTGCCAGCAGTTTACGAGACAGGGGAGCCTATGGCTACACCTTC
TRBD2	NA	15	TRBJ2-2	TRBV6-5	CASNLLAWNTGELFF	TGTGCCAGTAACCTACTAGCGTGGAACACCGGGGAGCTGTTTTTT
NA	few	15	TRBJ2-1	TRBV24-1	CATSQGPSSYNEQFF	TGTGCCACCAGTCAGGGGCCGAGCTCCTACAATGAGCAGTTCTTC
TRBD2	NA	14	TRBJ2-1	TRBV9	CASSVLGLDNEQFF	TGTGCCAGCAGCGTACTGGGACTAGACAATGAGCAGTTCTTC
NA	NA	12	TRBJ2-4	TRBV3-1	CASSPARNIQYF	TGTGCCAGCAGCCCCGCCCGAAACATTCAGTACTTC
NA	NA	16	TRBJ1-6	TRBV3-1	CASSQGGVRYNSPLHF	TGTGCCAGCAGCCAAGGGGGGGTAAGGTATAATTCACCCCTCCACTTT
NA	NA	13	TRBJ2-1	TRBV30	CAWSATSYNEQFF	TGTGCCTGGAGTGCTACCTCCTACAATGAGCAGTTCTTC
NA	few	14	TRBJ2-3	TRBV28	CASSPDSVTDTQYF	TGTGCCAGCAGTCCGGACTCTGTCACAGATACGCAGTATTTT
NA	few	14	TRBJ1-2	TRBV2	CASIGIWAHYGYTF	TGTGCCAGCATAGGGATCTGGGCCCACTATGGCTACACCTTC
NA	NA	15	TRBJ1-2	TRBV5-1	CASSLGLRTNYGYTF	TGCGCCAGCAGCTTGGGACTCAGAACTAACTATGGCTACACCTTC
NA	few	14	TRBJ1-1	TRBV27	CASSLPGAYTEAFF	TGTGCCAGCAGTTTACCGGGGGCTTACACTGAAGCTTTCTTT
TRBD1	few	15	TRBJ2-3	TRBV18	CASSPRTGRLDTQYF	TGTGCCAGCTCACCACGGACAGGGAGGTTGGATACGCAGTATTTT
NA	NA	14	TRBJ2-7	TRBV3-1	CASSPRAFSYEQYF	TGTGCCAGCAGCCCTCGGGCCTTCTCCTACGAGCAGTACTTC
NA	few	15	TRBJ2-1	TRBV11-1	CASSLVESPYNEQFF	TGTGCCAGCAGCTTAGTGGAGAGTCCCTACAATGAGCAGTTCTTC
TRBD1	NA	17	TRBJ2-3	TRBV12-3/TRBV12-4	CASSPRTGTAFTDAEYF	TGTGCCAGCAGTCCCAGGACCGGGACAGCCTTCACAGATGCGGAGTATTTT
TRBD2	few	17	TRBJ2-7	TRBV3-1	CASSQGTLAGVTYEQYF	TGTGCCAGCAGCCAAGGAACACTAGCGGGGGTTACCTACGAGCAGTACTTC